A selection of T cell receptor beta chains follows, all from one sample in a study of blood T cell repertoires in COVID-19. Method: immunoSEQ multiplex PCR; TCRdb's copy keeps in-frame clones and lacks some. The profile shows about 150,000 clones, about 85% of them singletons. Sequenced input: peripheral blood. These receptors originate from a man between 60 and 75 years old with COVID-19, enrolled during active disease. CDR3s include the opening cysteine and the closing phenylalanine or tryptophan. The D gene is left open where the match is weak. Some rows mark clone size as missing; the rest say once, few, many or name a class of expanded clone.

J	D	V	size	CDR3	DNA
TRBJ2-7	-	TRBV10-3	-	CAISSASYEQYF	TGTGCCATCAGTTCCGCTAGCTACGAGCAGTACTTC
TRBJ1-5	-	TRBV6-6	-	CASSPTGNSNQPQHF	TGTGCCAGCAGTCCAACAGGCAATAGCAATCAGCCCCAGCATTTT
TRBJ1-3	-	TRBV27	-	CASSLRGGSGNTIYF	TGTGCCAGCAGTTTGCGCGGAGGGTCTGGAAACACCATATATTTT
TRBJ2-1	TRBD2	TRBV7-3	-	CASSLTALAGDNEQFF	TGTGCCAGCAGCTTAACAGCCCTAGCGGGAGACAATGAGCAGTTCTTC
TRBJ1-5	-	TRBV19	-	CASSTHGSNQPQHF	TGTGCCAGTAGTACCCACGGGTCGAATCAGCCCCAGCATTTT
TRBJ1-2	-	TRBV5-6	-	CASSLGVNNNYGYTF	TGTGCCAGCAGCTTGGGAGTTAATAACAACTATGGCTACACCTTC
TRBJ2-5	-	TRBV11-2	-	CASSSTPAGLQETQYF	TGTGCCAGCAGCTCGACACCCGCAGGGTTACAAGAGACCCAGTACTTC
TRBJ1-2	TRBD1	TRBV19	few	CASSTGQTTNYGYTF	TGTGCCAGTAGTACGGGACAGACGACTAACTATGGCTACACCTTC
TRBJ1-6	-	TRBV6-2/TRBV6-3	-	CASSGTRLHF	TGTGCCAGCAGTGGGACACGGCTCCACTTT
TRBJ2-5	-	TRBV11-2	-	CASSLDLAGLRRETQYF	TGTGCCAGCAGCTTAGATCTCGCAGGCTTACGGAGGGAGACCCAGTACTTC
TRBJ2-1	-	TRBV7-2	-	CASSLISGQPGNEQFF	TGTGCCAGCAGCTTAATTAGCGGCCAGCCTGGCAATGAGCAGTTCTTC
TRBJ2-5	TRBD2	TRBV7-9	-	CASSLGTSGGKNQYF	TGTGCCAGCAGCCTCGGGACTAGCGGGGGGAAAAACCAGTACTTC